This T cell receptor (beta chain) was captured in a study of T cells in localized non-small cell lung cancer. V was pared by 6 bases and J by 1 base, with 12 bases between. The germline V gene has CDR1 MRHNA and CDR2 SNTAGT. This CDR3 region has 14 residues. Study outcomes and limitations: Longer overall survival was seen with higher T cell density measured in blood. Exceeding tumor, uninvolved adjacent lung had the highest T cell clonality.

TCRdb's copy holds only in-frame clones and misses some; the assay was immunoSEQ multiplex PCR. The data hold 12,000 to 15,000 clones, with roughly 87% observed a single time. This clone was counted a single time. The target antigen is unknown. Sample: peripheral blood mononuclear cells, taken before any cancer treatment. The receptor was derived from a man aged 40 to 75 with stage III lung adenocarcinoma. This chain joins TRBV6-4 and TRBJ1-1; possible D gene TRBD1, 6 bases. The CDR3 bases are TGTGCCAGCAGGCCGGGACAAACGAACACTGAAGCTTTCTTT. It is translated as CASRPGQTNTEAFF.